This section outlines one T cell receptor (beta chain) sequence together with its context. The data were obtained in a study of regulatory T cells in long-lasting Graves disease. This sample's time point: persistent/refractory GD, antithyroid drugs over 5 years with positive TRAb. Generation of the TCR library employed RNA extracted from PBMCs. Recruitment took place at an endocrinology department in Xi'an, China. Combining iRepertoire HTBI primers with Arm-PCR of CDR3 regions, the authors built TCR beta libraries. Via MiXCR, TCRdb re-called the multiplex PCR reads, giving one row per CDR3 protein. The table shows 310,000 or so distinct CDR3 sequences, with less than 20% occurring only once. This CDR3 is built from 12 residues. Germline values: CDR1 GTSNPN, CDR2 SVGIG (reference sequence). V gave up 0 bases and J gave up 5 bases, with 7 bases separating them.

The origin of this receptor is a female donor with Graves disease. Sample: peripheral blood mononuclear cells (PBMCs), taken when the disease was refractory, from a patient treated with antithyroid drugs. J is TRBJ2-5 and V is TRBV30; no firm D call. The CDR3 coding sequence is TGTGCCTGGAGTGTATTCCGGGAGACCCAGTACTTC. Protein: CAWSVFRETQYF.